This T cell receptor (beta chain) was profiled in a study of control samples from healthy donors and cancer patients. Using immunoSEQ multiplex PCR, the repertoire was profiled, and TCRdb retains in-frame clones only, with some absent. The table lists some 150,000 clones, about 93% of them singletons. Germline V gene lookup returns CDR1 SNHLY and CDR2 FYNNEI. The CDR3 has 15 amino acids. With 2 bases removed from V and 5 bases from J, the gap between germline ends came to 15 bases. The sequencing input was blood. This rearrangement joins TRBV2 to TRBJ2-5; tentatively, D is TRBD2 (6 bases). This receptor was taken from a woman in her fifties or sixties in good health. This CDR3 reads CASSENGGPRETQYF. CDR3 DNA sequence: TGTGCCAGCAGTGAAAACGGAGGGCCTCGGGAGACCCAGTACTTC.